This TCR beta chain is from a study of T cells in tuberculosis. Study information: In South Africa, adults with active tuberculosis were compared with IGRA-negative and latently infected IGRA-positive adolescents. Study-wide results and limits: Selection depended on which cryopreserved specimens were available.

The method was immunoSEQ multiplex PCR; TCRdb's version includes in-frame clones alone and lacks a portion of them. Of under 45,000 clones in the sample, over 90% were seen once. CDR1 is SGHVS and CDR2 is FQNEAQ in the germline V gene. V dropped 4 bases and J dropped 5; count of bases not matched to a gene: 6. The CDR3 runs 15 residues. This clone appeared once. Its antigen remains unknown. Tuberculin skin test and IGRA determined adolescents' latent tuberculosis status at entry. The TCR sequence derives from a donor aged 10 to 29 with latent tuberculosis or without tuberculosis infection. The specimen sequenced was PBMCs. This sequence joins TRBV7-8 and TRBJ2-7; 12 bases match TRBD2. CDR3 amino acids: CASSSTSGGIDEQYF. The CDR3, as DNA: TGTGCCAGCAGCTCTACTAGCGGGGGGATCGACGAGCAGTACTTC.